A single T cell receptor (beta chain) is shown here with its context. The antigen remains unidentified. These data originate in a study of shared clonotypes between healthy human individuals. Produced via immunoSEQ multiplex PCR; TCRdb's table is partial and in-frame only. Here the sample spans some 2.4 million clones, 93% being singletons. General study findings and limits: Rarefaction demonstrated incomplete sorted-subset sequencing despite large depth.

The sequence was collected from a man between 18 and 35 years old in good health. Some clones in this sample may be carry-over from other donors' samples. Specimen: naive CD4+ T cells from PBMCs. Stated subset: CD45RA+ positively selected.

Here the CDR3 DNA reads TGTGCCAGCAGTGAAGGACAGGGGGCGTCGAGGCCCCAGCATTTT. Amino acids: CASSEGQGASRPQHF. The chain combines TRBV6-1 with TRBJ1-5, with TRBD1 identical over 10 bases. Losses at the gene ends were 1 base for V and 9 bases for J; bases not matched to a gene: 6. The CDR3 consists of 15 residues. Germline assignment: CDR1 MNHNS and CDR2 SASEGT.